This T cell receptor (beta chain) was documented in a study of preoperative IRX-2 immunotherapy in early breast cancer. Measured with immunoSEQ multiplex PCR; TCRdb has only the in-frame clones, and not every one. The sample has tens of thousands of clones, approximately 77% seen once. Treatment meaning: preoperative locoregional IRX-2 cytokine immunotherapy. Patients received preoperative, locoregional IRX-2 cytokine immunotherapy in a phase Ib study. This clone was picked up a small number of times. This CDR3 contains 15 residues. CDR1 and CDR2 (germline): MNHGY, SAAAGT. With 6 bases clipped from V and 0 bases from J, the junction kept 6 bases outside the gene matches.

This receptor was taken from a human donor with breast cancer. The rearrangement links TRBV6-8 to TRBJ2-3, with 7 bases aligning to TRBD2. Sample: lymph node tissue, taken after IRX-2 immunotherapy. CDR3 amino acids: CASSPGLVSTDTQYF. The CDR3 coding sequence is TGTGCCAGCAGCCCTGGACTAGTTAGCACAGATACGCAGTATTTT.